These 4 T cell receptor beta chains were sequenced from one sample in a study of T cell repertoires in cytomegalovirus infection. One entry per CDR3 protein results from TCRdb running MiXCR on the reads. The sample has a few hundred thousand distinct CDR3 sequences; roughly 16% are singletons. The source material was PBMCs. Receptors were obtained from a human donor in good health (CMV status not recorded). Some clones in this sample may be carry-over from other donors' samples.

This clonotype was seen a handful of times. The chain is built from TRBV5-4 and TRBJ2-6; possibly TRBD2 for D (6 bases). Looked up from germline, CDR1 is SGHNT and CDR2 is YYREEE (reference sequence). With 7 bases removed from V and 0 bases from J, the gap between germline ends came to 11 bases. CDR3 length: 15 residues. CDR3 nucleotides: TGTGCCAGCGAGGGACTGAACTCTGGGGCCAACGTCCTGACTTTC. Translating gives CASEGLNSGANVLTF.

The chain has TRBV18 and TRBJ2-5; 12 bases are a match to TRBD1. J gave up 6 bases and V 0 bases, and 2 bases lay outside the gene matches. CDR3 length: 15 amino acids. Germline loops: CDR1 KGHSH, CDR2 LQKENI. For the CDR3, the DNA is TGTGCCAGCTCACCACCGGGACAGGGGGCTAAGACCCAGTACTTC. It is translated as CASSPPGQGAKTQYF.

In its sample, this clonotype was seen many times. The V and J genes are TRBV7-8 and TRBJ1-6; D may be TRBD1 (5 bases). This CDR3 comprises 18 residues. V was trimmed by 5 bases and J by 7 bases, leaving 24 bases between them. Germline assignment: CDR1 SGHVS and CDR2 FQNEAQ. CDR3 in amino acids: CASSTRPGGGSSNSPLHF. The CDR3 nucleotides are TGTGCCAGCAGCACACGCCCGGGGGGGGGTAGCAGCAATTCACCCCTCCACTTT. The full variable domain, with the rest looked up from reference TRBV7-8 and TRBJ1-6, is GAGVSQSPRYKVAKRGQDVALRCDPISGHVSLFWYQQALGQGPEFLTYFQNEAQLDKSGLPSDRFFAERPEGSVSTLKIQRTQQEDSAVYLCASSTRPGGGSSNSPLHFGNGTRLTVT.

This clonotype was picked up many times. V usage is TRBV12-3 or TRBV12-4 and J usage is TRBJ1-1, with D hard to call. This CDR3 comprises 13 residues. V was trimmed by 5 bases and J by 1 base, leaving 8 bases between them. As DNA, the CDR3 is TGTGCCAGCAGTATCATAGAGAACACTGAAGCTTTCTTT. Translated: CASSIIENTEAFF.